The next 14 T cell receptor beta chains were all read from a single sample in a study of T cell changes during pregnancy in multiple sclerosis. Profiled with immunoSEQ multiplex PCR; TCRdb holds only in-frame clones, not every one. The sample shows 100,000 to 130,000 clones, just under 95% of them seen only once. The sequencing used peripheral blood, collected in the third trimester of pregnancy. The receptors here all came from a female donor in good health, enrolled as a control in a pregnancy study.

The chain links TRBV7-6 to TRBJ2-2, with 7 bases fitting TRBD2. This CDR3 comprises 16 residues. Per germline, CDR1 SGHVS and CDR2 FNYEAQ. The V and J ends lost 4 bases and 1 base, in that order; junction bases with no gene match: 6. The CDR3 protein is CASSSVGGLNTGELFF. Here the CDR3 DNA reads TGTGCCAGCAGCTCGGTGGGGGGGTTGAACACCGGGGAGCTGTTTTTT.

This rearrangement joins TRBV7-2 to TRBJ2-3; 12 bases match TRBD2. There are 17 residues in the CDR3. Germline CDR1 SGHTA, CDR2 FQGNSA. Trimming took 1 base from V and 5 from J; bases not matched to a gene: 7. CDR3 DNA: TGTGCCAGCAGCTTAGTTTCTAGCGGGGGGGCTGAAGATACGCAGTATTTT. Encoded protein: CASSLVSSGGAEDTQYF.

The J gene is TRBJ2-5, the V gene TRBV7-8; a weak D match, TRBD1 (5 bases). The V gene lost 5 bases and the J gene lost 1 base, with 14 bases spanning the gap. From germline, CDR1 is SGHVS and CDR2 FQNEAQ. The CDR3 sequence is 15 residues long. CDR3 coding DNA: TGTGCCAGCAGCCCAGACACAGGCGTCCAAGAGACCCAGTACTTC. Protein: CASSPDTGVQETQYF.

The genes are TRBV7-3 and TRBJ2-7; the D gene is possibly TRBD2 (6 bases). V dropped 2 bases and J dropped 2 bases, with 13 bases sitting between them. Germline values: CDR1 SGHTA, CDR2 FQGTGA. This CDR3 has 15 amino acids. The CDR3 bases are TGTGCCAGCAGCTTAGGGGGTGGGGGGACCTACGAGCAGTACTTC. Its translation is CASSLGGGGTYEQYF.

This rearrangement joins TRBV27 to TRBJ1-5; D gene ambiguous. Trimming pared 1 base from V and 5 bases from J, leaving 9 bases between. The germline V gene encodes CDR1 MNHEY and CDR2 SMNVEV (reference sequence). The CDR3 sequence is 14 residues long. The CDR3 DNA is TGTGCCAGCAGTTTATATCGGGGAGATCAGCCCCAGCATTTT. The encoded protein is CASSLYRGDQPQHF.

The rearrangement uses TRBV7-2 and TRBJ2-5; TRBD2 matches at 10 bases. V lost 4 bases and J lost 2; bases outside the gene matches: 4. Germline CDR1 reads SGHTA; CDR2 reads FQGNSA. The CDR3 spans 15 residues. The CDR3 protein is CASSSQRGGQETQYF. The CDR3 nucleotides are TGTGCCAGCAGCTCGCAGCGGGGGGGTCAAGAGACCCAGTACTTC. The full variable domain, completed using reference TRBV7-2 and TRBJ2-5, is GAGVSQSPSNKVTEKGKDVELRCDPISGHTALYWYRQSLGQGLEFLIYFQGNSAPDKSGLPSDRFSAERTGGSVSTLTIQRTQQEDSAVYLCASSSQRGGQETQYFGPGTRLLVL.

V is TRBV9 and J is TRBJ2-7; 8 bases fit TRBD1. Germline CDR1 and CDR2: SGDLS and YYNGEE. J was trimmed by 3 bases and V by 5 bases; bases with no gene match: 19. The CDR3 is made up of 18 amino acids. CDR3 DNA: TGTGCCAGCAGATCGGACAGGGTGGATCTAGTGGGTGGCTACGAGCAGTACTTC. Encoded protein: CASRSDRVDLVGGYEQYF. The variable domain in full, with the rest retrieved from reference TRBV9 and TRBJ2-7, is DSGVTQTPKHLITATGQRVTLRCSPRSGDLSVYWYQQSLDQGLQFLIQYYNGEERAKGNILERFSAQQFPDLHSELNLSSLELGDSALYFCASRSDRVDLVGGYEQYFGPGTRLTVT.

The chain carries TRBV18 and TRBJ2-6; 7 bases are a match to TRBD1. The CDR3 totals 17 residues. The germline V gene encodes CDR1 KGHSH and CDR2 LQKENI. V dropped 2 bases and J dropped 1; count of bases not matched to a gene: 5. CDR3 bases: TGTGCCAGCTCACCATACCTGACAGGGTCTGGGGCCAACGTCCTGACTTTC. Its translation: CASSPYLTGSGANVLTF.

The CDR3 here is CAWSRDSSANTIYF. The CDR3 region has the DNA TGTGCCTGGAGTAGGGACAGCTCAGCCAACACCATATATTTT. J is TRBJ1-3 and V is TRBV30; 7 nucleotides match TRBD1. With V trimmed by 2 bases and J by 7 bases, 8 bases remained unmatched. Germline V gene lookup returns CDR1 GTSNPN and CDR2 SVGIG (reference sequence). The CDR3 loop spans 14 amino acids.

The chain uses TRBV4-3 and TRBJ2-7; a possible D gene is TRBD1 (5 bases). V gave up 3 bases and J gave up 5 bases, with 11 bases separating them. Per germline, CDR1 LGHNA and CDR2 YSLEER. CDR3 length equals 13 residues. CDR3 bases: TGCGCCAGCAGCCATACAGTCAGGGACGAGCAGTACTTC. Its translation is CASSHTVRDEQYF.

The CDR3 spells CASSLTLAGTEDTQYF. The CDR3 region has the DNA TGCGCCAGCAGCTTGACCCTAGCGGGGACCGAAGATACGCAGTATTTT. The gene calls are TRBV5-1 and TRBJ2-3, with 9 bases lining up with TRBD2. This CDR3 contains 16 residues. Germline V CDR1 and CDR2: SGHRS, YFSETQ. After removal of 1 base from V and 5 bases from J, the junction contained 8 bases not matched to a gene.

This clone occurred once. V gene TRBV7-9 combines with J gene TRBJ1-1, with TRBD1 matching over 11 bases. The germline CDR1 and CDR2 sequences are SEHNR and FQNEAQ (reference sequence). V shed 1 base and J 1 base; nucleotides not matched to a gene: 5. This CDR3 has 17 amino acids. Here the CDR3 reads CASSLVGTGGGNTEAFF. The CDR3 nucleotides read TGTGCCAGCAGCTTAGTAGGGACAGGGGGTGGGAACACTGAAGCTTTCTTT.

The chain combines TRBV30 with TRBJ2-3, with 9 bases matching TRBD1. The CDR3 length is 13 residues. Trimming at V came to 8 bases and at J to 0 bases, leaving 3 bases not matched to a gene. Germline V CDR1 and CDR2: GTSNPN, SVGIG (reference sequence). The DNA for the CDR3 is TGTGCCACAGGGGGCATAAGCACAGATACGCAGTATTTT. Amino acid sequence: CATGGISTDTQYF.

The gene calls are TRBV5-4 and TRBJ1-5; D is perhaps TRBD1 (6 bases). There are 16 residues in the CDR3. Looked up from germline, CDR1 is SGHNT and CDR2 is YYREEE (reference sequence). The V end lost 4 bases, the J end lost 0 bases, and 14 bases lay between the germline ends. The DNA of the CDR3 is TGTGCCAGCAGCAGCTACACAGGGAGTAGCAATCAGCCCCAGCATTTT. This codes for CASSSYTGSSNQPQHF.